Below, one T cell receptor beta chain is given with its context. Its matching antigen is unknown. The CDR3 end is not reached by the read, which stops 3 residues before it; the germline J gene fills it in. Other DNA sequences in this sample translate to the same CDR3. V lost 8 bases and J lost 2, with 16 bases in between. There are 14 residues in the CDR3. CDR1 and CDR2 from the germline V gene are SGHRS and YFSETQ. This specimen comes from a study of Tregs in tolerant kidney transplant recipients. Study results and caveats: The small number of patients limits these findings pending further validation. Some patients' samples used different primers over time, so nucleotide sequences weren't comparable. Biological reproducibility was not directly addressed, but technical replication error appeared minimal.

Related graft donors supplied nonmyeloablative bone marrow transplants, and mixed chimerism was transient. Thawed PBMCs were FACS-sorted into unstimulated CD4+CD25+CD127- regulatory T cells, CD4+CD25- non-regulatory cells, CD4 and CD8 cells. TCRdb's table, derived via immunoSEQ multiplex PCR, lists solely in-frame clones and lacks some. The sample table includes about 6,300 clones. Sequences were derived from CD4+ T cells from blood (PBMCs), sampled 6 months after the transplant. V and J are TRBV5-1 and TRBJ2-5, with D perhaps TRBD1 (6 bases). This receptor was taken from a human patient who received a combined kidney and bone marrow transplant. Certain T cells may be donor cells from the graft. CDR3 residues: CASSPQGYQETQYF. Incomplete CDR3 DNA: TGCGCCAGTAGTCCTCAGGGGTATCAAGAGACC.